The 19 T cell receptor beta chains below were found in one sample sequenced in a study of blood T cell repertoires in COVID-19 (dated by TCRdb to the early 2020s). Library preparation employed the immunoSEQ multiplex PCR assay. TCRdb carries this immuneACCESS record with in-frame sequences only. Its versions omit some clonotypes, under half of them owing to an unresolved V gene in the studies checked, with the rest unexplained. Across this sample there are 200,000 to 250,000 clones, with approximately 87% seen only once. The top ten hold over 3% of the sample. Material: PBMCs or T cells enriched from blood (not recorded which). The receptor source for this set is a woman between 45 and 65 years old in a cohort exposed to, infected with or recovered from COVID-19 (not recorded which).

The chain has TRBV6-1 and TRBJ1-4; D gene uncertain. Germline assignment: CDR1 MNHNS and CDR2 SASEGT. The CDR3 length is 15 residues. V shed 2 bases and J shed 5 bases, with 12 bases lying between them. CDR3 nucleotides: TGTGCCAGCAGTGAACAAGCGGGCCTAAATGAAAAACTGTTTTTT. Its protein is CASSEQAGLNEKLFF.

V gene TRBV9 combines with J gene TRBJ2-3, with a tentative D call TRBD1 (6 bases). CDR3 length: 14 residues. Germline-derived CDR1 and CDR2 are SGDLS and YYNGEE. Trimming removed 0 bases from V and 7 bases from J, with 12 bases in between. CDR3 coding DNA: TGTGCCAGCAGCGTAGAAACAGGGACAAATACGCAGTATTTT. Translation gives CASSVETGTNTQYF.

V and J are TRBV29-1 and TRBJ1-1; possible D gene TRBD1, 5 bases. There are 13 residues in the CDR3. Per germline, CDR1 SQVTM and CDR2 ANQGSEA. V lost 8 bases and J lost 1, with 14 bases in between. The CDR3 region is CSSRAGGNTEAFF. Here the CDR3 DNA reads TGCAGCTCCCGGGCGGGGGGGAACACTGAAGCTTTCTTT.

The gene calls are TRBV18 and TRBJ2-1, with 9 bases identical to TRBD1. The trim removed 3 bases at V and 1 base at J, leaving 1 base unmatched. Germline lookup yields CDR1 KGHSH and CDR2 LQKENI. This CDR3 has 15 amino acids. The CDR3 sequence is CASSPTGGSYNEQFF. The CDR3 DNA reads TGTGCCAGCTCACCGACAGGGGGGTCCTACAATGAGCAGTTCTTC.

This chain links TRBV19 with TRBJ2-5; TRBD1 matches at 8 bases. The germline V gene has CDR1 LNHDA and CDR2 SQIVND (reference sequence). The junction had 7 bases not matched to a gene; V was cut back by 3 bases and J by 4 bases. The CDR3 is 15 amino acids. The CDR3 DNA is TGTGCCAGTAGTATCTGGGCAGGGGGCCGAGAGACCCAGTACTTC. This gives the protein CASSIWAGGRETQYF.

The V call is TRBV30, the J call TRBJ1-2; D is perhaps TRBD1 (6 bases). Trimming left V 7 bases short and J 3 bases short, with 18 bases between. Germline CDR1 reads GTSNPN; CDR2 reads SVGIG (reference sequence). This CDR3 comprises 14 residues. CDR3 residues: CASLGGLGDYGYTF. CDR3 DNA: TGTGCCTCCCTCGGGGGGCTAGGGGACTATGGCTACACCTTC.

The chain recombines TRBV11-3 with TRBJ2-2, with 8 bases fitting TRBD1. V trimming: 0 bases; J trimming: 6 bases; junction bases outside the gene matches: 9. Germline V CDR1 and CDR2: SGHNT, YENEEA. The CDR3 is 17 residues long. The CDR3 here is CASSLETGGFGAGELFF. The CDR3 nucleotides are TGTGCCAGCAGCTTAGAAACAGGGGGTTTTGGGGCCGGGGAGCTGTTTTTT.

This clone was counted a few times. The chain recombines TRBV4-1 with TRBJ1-5; D is possibly TRBD1 (6 bases). Trimming removed 0 bases at V and 4 bases at J, with 16 bases between. Germline CDR1 MGHRA, CDR2 YSYEKL. This CDR3 contains 17 residues. The CDR3 coding sequence is TGCGCCAGCAGCCAAGAGATGCACAGGGAGACAAATCAGCCCCAGCATTTT. It is translated as CASSQEMHRETNQPQHF.

V usage is TRBV7-9 and J usage is TRBJ2-5; 9 nucleotides align to TRBD2. V gave up 2 bases and J gave up 4 bases; unmatched junction bases: 2. The CDR3 has 14 amino acids. The germline CDR1 and CDR2 sequences are SEHNR and FQNEAQ (reference sequence). The CDR3 bases are TGTGCCAGCAGCTTAAGCGGGGGGTCAGAGACCCAGTACTTC. This gives the protein CASSLSGGSETQYF.

This clone was recorded once. The V and J genes are TRBV11-1 and TRBJ1-4; 8 bases match TRBD1. The CDR3 totals 14 residues. V gave up 2 bases and J gave up 8 bases; unmatched junction bases: 4. Germline V gene data show CDR1 as SGHAT and CDR2 as FQDESV (reference sequence). CDR3 nucleotides: TGTGCCAGCAGCTTAAGGGCAGGGGGCGAAAAACTGTTTTTT. Protein sequence: CASSLRAGGEKLFF.

The chain joins TRBV11-2 to TRBJ2-5; no reliable D call. Trimming cost V 8 bases and J 4 bases, with 14 bases left between them. The CDR3 spans 13 residues. Germline assignment: CDR1 SGHAT and CDR2 FQNNGV. The CDR3 nucleotides are TGTGCCAGCCGACCCCGCCCGGGAGAGACCCAGTACTTC. It translates to CASRPRPGETQYF. The whole variable domain, filled in from reference TRBV11-2 and TRBJ2-5, reads EAGVAQSPRYKIIEKRQSVAFWCNPISGHATLYWYQQILGQGPKLLIQFQNNGVVDDSQLPKDRFSAERLKGVDSTLKIQPAKLEDSAVYLCASRPRPGETQYFGPGTRLLVL.

The rearrangement links TRBV21-1 to TRBJ1-5. TRBV21-1 corresponds to a pseudogene. CDR3 length: 15 amino acids. The CDR3 region is CASRAVEVSNQPQHF. CDR3 nucleotides: TGTGCCAGCAGAGCCGTTGAGGTTAGCAATCAGCCCCAGCATTTT.

The chain is built from TRBV18 and TRBJ1-6, with 9 nucleotides matching TRBD1. The CDR3 has 15 residues. Germline V gene data show CDR1 as KGHSH and CDR2 as LQKENI. V trimming: 5 bases; J trimming: 5 bases; junction bases outside the gene matches: 4. DNA for the CDR3: TGTGCCAGCTCAACGACAGGGGGAAATAATTCACCCCTCCACTTT. Encoded protein: CASSTTGGNNSPLHF.

The chain combines TRBV9 with TRBJ2-2; TRBD2 agrees at 8 bases. The CDR3 runs to 15 residues. Germline V lookup: CDR1 SGDLS, CDR2 YYNGEE. The V segment lost 4 bases and the J segment 4 bases; nucleotides outside the gene matches: 6. CDR3 loop: CASSPREGSTGELFF. The CDR3 DNA reads TGTGCCAGCAGCCCCCGGGAGGGTAGCACCGGGGAGCTGTTTTTT.

The gene calls are TRBV27 and TRBJ2-1; 16 bases are shared with TRBD2. This CDR3 spans 17 amino acids. The V gene's germline CDR1 is MNHEY and CDR2 SMNVEV (reference sequence). The V segment lost 5 bases and the J segment 8 bases; nucleotides outside the gene matches: 9. DNA of the CDR3: TGTGCCAGCAGTCCCGGGACTAGCGGGGGGGCCCCTCATGAGCAGTTCTTC. Protein product: CASSPGTSGGAPHEQFF.

The chain is built from TRBV7-9 and TRBJ1-3, with D perhaps matching TRBD1 (6 bases). This CDR3 contains 16 residues. CDR1 is SEHNR and CDR2 is FQNEAQ in the germline V gene (reference sequence). Trimming shortened V by 2 bases and J by 0 bases, and 11 bases separated the two germline ends. The CDR3 DNA reads as TGTGCCAGCAGCTTACATACAGGGCACTCTGGAAACACCATATATTTT. As protein: CASSLHTGHSGNTIYF.

The V gene is TRBV30, the J gene TRBJ2-1, with D perhaps TRBD2 (7 bases). The germline V gene encodes CDR1 GTSNPN and CDR2 SVGIG (reference sequence). This CDR3 region has 14 residues. V was shortened by 5 bases and J by 4 bases, with 15 bases between the two germline ends. The CDR3 DNA sequence: TGTGCCTGGGCCGGCAGGGGAGGGTACAATGAGCAGTTCTTC. Residues: CAWAGRGGYNEQFF.

Here the CDR3 reads CASGLALSYEQYF. The CDR3 region has the DNA TGTGCCAGCGGACTAGCCTTATCCTACGAGCAGTACTTC. This chain joins TRBV7-2 and TRBJ2-7, with TRBD2 identical over 8 bases. The CDR3 runs to 13 residues. Trimming took 8 bases from V and 1 from J; bases not matched to a gene: 4. Germline CDR1 is SGHTA and CDR2 is FQGNSA. The complete variable domain, with remaining parts taken from reference TRBV7-2 and TRBJ2-7, reads GAGVSQSPSNKVTEKGKDVELRCDPISGHTALYWYRQSLGQGLEFLIYFQGNSAPDKSGLPSDRFSAERTGGSVSTLTIQRTQQEDSAVYLCASGLALSYEQYFGPGTRLTVT.

This sequence joins TRBV28 and TRBJ2-5; a weak D match, TRBD1 (5 bases). Germline-derived CDR1 and CDR2 are MDHEN and SYDVKM. Trimming removed 2 bases at V and 5 bases at J, with 12 bases between. The CDR3 is 14 amino acids. The CDR3 DNA is TGTGCCAGCAGTTTACTAACAGGAAGGGAGACCCAGTACTTC. Translated, it gives CASSLLTGRETQYF.